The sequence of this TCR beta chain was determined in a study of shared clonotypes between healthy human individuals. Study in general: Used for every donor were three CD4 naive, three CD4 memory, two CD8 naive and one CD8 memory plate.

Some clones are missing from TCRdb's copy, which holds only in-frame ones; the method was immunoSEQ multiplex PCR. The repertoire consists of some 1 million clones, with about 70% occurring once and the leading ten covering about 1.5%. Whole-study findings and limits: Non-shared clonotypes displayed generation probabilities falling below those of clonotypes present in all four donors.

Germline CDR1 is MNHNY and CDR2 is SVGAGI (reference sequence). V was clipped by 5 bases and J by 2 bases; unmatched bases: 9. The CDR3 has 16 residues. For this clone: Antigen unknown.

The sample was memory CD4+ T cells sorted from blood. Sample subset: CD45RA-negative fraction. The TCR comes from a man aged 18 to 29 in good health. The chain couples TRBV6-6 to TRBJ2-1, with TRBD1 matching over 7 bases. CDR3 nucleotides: TGTGCCAGCAGTAGATCCGGGACAGCCACCTACAATGAGCAGTTCTTC. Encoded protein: CASSRSGTATYNEQFF.